The 28 T cell receptor beta chains below all came from one sample that was sequenced in a study of CD8 T cells in Susac syndrome. RNA was extracted with the RNeasy kit, and a quantity of roughly 0.5 to 1 ug was reverse transcribed using random hexamers. TCRdb passed the immunoSEQ multiplex PCR reads through MiXCR, listing each CDR3 protein once. The table records almost 450,000 distinct CDR3 sequences, around 85% of them present only once. The specimen was CD8+ T cells from PBMCs. Receptor source: a human donor with multiple sclerosis.

V and J are TRBV3-1 and TRBJ2-1; the match to TRBD2 covers 8 bases. Trimming at V came to 2 bases and at J to 4 bases, leaving 7 bases not matched to a gene. CDR3 length: 16 residues. Germline V gene lookup returns CDR1 LGHDT and CDR2 YNNKEL (reference sequence). CDR3 region: CASSQQFSGEYNEQFF. For the CDR3, the DNA is TGTGCCAGCAGCCAACAATTTAGCGGGGAGTACAATGAGCAGTTCTTC.

This chain links TRBV12-3 or TRBV12-4 with TRBJ2-1; 7 bases map to TRBD2. The V and J ends lost 8 bases and 7 bases, in that order; junction bases with no gene match: 14. The CDR3 has 15 amino acids. CDR3 in amino acids: CASSTWEGKSNEQFF. CDR3 in DNA: TGTGCCAGCTCGACTTGGGAGGGCAAGTCTAATGAGCAGTTCTTC.

This rearrangement joins TRBV29-1 to TRBJ1-2; 7 bases are shared with TRBD1. The CDR3 spans 11 residues. V trimming: 4 bases; J trimming: 7 bases; junction bases outside the gene matches: 3. The germline V gene encodes CDR1 SQVTM and CDR2 ANQGSEA. This CDR3 reads CSVGDSFGYTF. The CDR3 nucleotides read TGCAGCGTTGGGGACAGTTTTGGCTACACCTTC. Based on the CDR3 plus reference TRBV29-1 and TRBJ1-2, the full variable domain is SAVISQKPSRDICQRGTSLTIQCQVDSQVTMMFWYRQQPGQSLTLIATANQGSEATYESGFVIDKFPISRPNLTFSTLTVSNMSPEDSSIYLCSVGDSFGYTFGSGTRLTVV.

This chain uses TRBV4-1 with TRBJ1-1; D remains ambiguous. Germline CDR1 reads MGHRA; CDR2 reads YSYEKL. V was pared by 1 base and J by 3 bases, with 12 bases between. This CDR3 has 15 amino acids. This CDR3 reads CASSQAVGMDTEAFF. DNA for the CDR3: TGCGCCAGCAGCCAAGCGGTCGGAATGGACACTGAAGCTTTCTTT.

The chain links TRBV13 to TRBJ2-7; the match to TRBD1 covers 11 bases. The CDR3 runs to 16 residues. With 4 bases clipped from V and 3 bases from J, the junction kept 8 bases outside the gene matches. Germline CDR1 and CDR2: PRHDT and FYEKMQ (reference sequence). The chain's CDR3 is CASSSTIGTGGYEQYF. The CDR3 DNA follows: TGTGCCAGCAGCTCAACGATAGGGACAGGGGGCTACGAGCAGTACTTC.

The CDR3, as DNA: TGTGCCAGCAGCTTAAGCATCATGCCAGGACTACCGAGTGAGCAGTTCTTC. This codes for CASSLSIMPGLPSEQFF. The chain employs TRBV7-9 and TRBJ2-1; D is perhaps TRBD2 (6 bases). This CDR3 comprises 17 residues. V was clipped by 2 bases and J by 9 bases, with 23 bases between them. Germline V gene data show CDR1 as SEHNR and CDR2 as FQNEAQ (reference sequence).

This clonotype was picked up a small number of times. The chain is built from TRBV7-9 and TRBJ2-7; D possibly uses TRBD1 or TRBD2 (5 bases each). CDR3 length equals 19 residues. Germline V gene lookup returns CDR1 SEHNR and CDR2 FQNEAQ (reference sequence). Trimming removed 5 bases from V and 3 bases from J, with 29 bases in between. CDR3 sequence reads: CASSHPKQIIGTYYYEQYF. Written as DNA, the CDR3 is TGTGCCAGCAGCCATCCCAAACAGATTATCGGGACCTATTACTACGAGCAGTACTTC.

This sequence joins TRBV5-4 and TRBJ2-7; D ambiguous. The CDR3 is 14 residues long. Germline-derived CDR1 and CDR2 are SGHNT and YYREEE (reference sequence). The germline V and J ends were trimmed by 2 bases and 2 bases, with 11 bases remaining between them. CDR3 amino acids: CASSFHSYTYEQYF. CDR3 sequence (DNA): TGTGCCAGCAGCTTTCATTCGTATACCTACGAGCAGTACTTC. The entire variable domain, with the rest obtained from reference TRBV5-4 and TRBJ2-7, is as follows: ETGVTQSPTHLIKTRGQQVTLRCSSQSGHNTVSWYQQALGQGPQFIFQYYREEENGRGNFPPRFSGLQFPNYSSELNVNALELDDSALYLCASSFHSYTYEQYFGPGTRLTVT.

This clonotype was seen a single time. The V gene is TRBV7-2, the J gene TRBJ2-7; D gene unclear. Per germline, CDR1 SGHTA and CDR2 FQGNSA. V lost 1 base and J 1 base, leaving 11 bases between the germline ends. This CDR3 comprises 15 residues. CDR3 DNA sequence: TGTGCCAGCAGCTTAGAAGGGTATGCATCCTACGAGCAGTACTTC. It is translated as CASSLEGYASYEQYF.

The gene calls are TRBV6-5 and TRBJ2-5, with 9 bases fitting TRBD2. CDR1 MNHEY and CDR2 SVGAGI come from the germline V gene. Unmatched junction bases numbered 9, after V lost 6 bases and J lost 4 bases. This CDR3 region has 15 residues. This CDR3 is CASSGMVAGVETQYF. The CDR3 nucleotides read TGTGCCAGCAGCGGTATGGTAGCGGGGGTAGAGACCCAGTACTTC.

This clonotype appeared a few times. The chain is built from TRBV4-2 and TRBJ1-1; perhaps TRBD1 as D (6 bases). The CDR3 covers 16 residues. The germline V and J ends were trimmed by 5 bases and 1 base, with 17 bases remaining between them. The germline V gene has CDR1 LGHNA and CDR2 YNFKEQ. CDR3 sequence reads: CASSFRGKGENTEAFF. CDR3 nucleotide sequence: TGTGCCAGCAGCTTCCGGGGTAAGGGGGAGAACACTGAAGCTTTCTTT.

CDR3 DNA: TGTGCCAGCAGTTTATGGGGGCAGCGCGCCTACGAGCAGTACTTC. It translates to CASSLWGQRAYEQYF. This chain joins TRBV27 and TRBJ2-7; D is perhaps TRBD1 (6 bases). Looked up from germline, CDR1 is MNHEY and CDR2 is SMNVEV (reference sequence). Trimming stripped 1 base from V and 2 bases from J, with 12 bases between. The length of the CDR3 is 15 residues.

This chain links TRBV28 with TRBJ2-7; 8 nucleotides line up with TRBD1. The CDR3 loop spans 15 amino acids. Germline CDR1 reads MDHEN; CDR2 reads SYDVKM. Trimming at V came to 7 bases and at J to 1 base, leaving 9 bases not matched to a gene. CDR3 sequence reads: CASNLDRDRSYEQYF. The DNA for the CDR3 is TGTGCCAGCAACCTGGACAGGGACAGGTCCTACGAGCAGTACTTC.

This clonotype was picked up one time. This chain links TRBV2 with TRBJ2-6; D uncertain. CDR1 SNHLY and CDR2 FYNNEI come from the germline V gene. This CDR3 has 15 residues. V was trimmed by 8 bases and J by 0 bases, leaving 11 bases between them. The CDR3 loop reads CASHPADSGANVLTF. DNA for the CDR3: TGTGCCAGCCACCCCGCCGACTCTGGGGCCAACGTCCTGACTTTC.

The chain links TRBV6-5 to TRBJ1-2; D ambiguous. The V gene lost 0 bases and the J gene lost 1 base, with 12 bases spanning the gap. The germline V gene encodes CDR1 MNHEY and CDR2 SVGAGI. This CDR3 contains 16 residues. This CDR3 is CASSYSREVYNYGYTF. The CDR3 DNA sequence: TGTGCCAGCAGTTACTCGAGGGAAGTGTATAACTATGGCTACACCTTC.

This clonotype is a singleton in its sample. The rearrangement joins TRBV12-3 or TRBV12-4 to TRBJ1-2; TRBD1 aligns across 9 bases. V was clipped by 4 bases and J by 5 bases; unmatched bases: 8. The CDR3 runs to 15 residues. In DNA form, the CDR3 reads TGTGCCAGCAGTTCGTGGACAGGGGCGGAATATGGCTACACCTTC. Translating it yields CASSSWTGAEYGYTF.

This clonotype occurred a few times. The genes are TRBV6-1 and TRBJ2-1; TRBD2 aligns across 13 bases. With V trimmed by 7 bases and J by 9 bases, 9 bases remained unmatched. Germline V gene data show CDR1 as MNHNS and CDR2 as SASEGT. This CDR3 has 15 residues. The CDR3 DNA reads TGTGCCAGCACACAACTAGCGGGGGGGTGGAGTGAGCAGTTCTTC. Amino acids: CASTQLAGGWSEQFF.

This clonotype was seen only once. This chain links TRBV7-8 with TRBJ2-2, with TRBD2 matching over 7 bases. With V trimmed by 11 bases and J by 5 bases, 11 bases remained unmatched. Germline CDR1 reads SGHVS; CDR2 reads FQNEAQ. This CDR3 is built from 14 residues. The DNA for the CDR3 is TGTGCCTCAGGCGGCGGGGGTGATACCGGGGAGCTGTTTTTT. Residues: CASGGGGDTGELFF.

The genes are TRBV7-9 and TRBJ2-3; 8 bases match TRBD2. This CDR3 is 13 amino acids long. In germline, CDR1 is SEHNR, CDR2 FQNEAQ (reference sequence). Germline trimming cut 11 bases from V and 1 base from J; bases unmatched to any gene: 5. The CDR3, as DNA: TGTGCCGGCGGGGGGCCTGGCACAGATACGCAGTATTTT. Its translation: CAGGGPGTDTQYF.

The chain carries TRBV25-1 and TRBJ2-2; TRBD1 is a possible D gene (6 bases). This CDR3 comprises 18 residues. The ends were cut back, 0 bases at V and 1 base at J, with 15 bases in the middle. CDR1 is MGHDK, CDR2 SYGVNS, per germline. In DNA form, the CDR3 reads TGTGCCAGCAGTGAATATAGTACAGGGTTTGGGAACACCGGGGAGCTGTTTTTT. Protein: CASSEYSTGFGNTGELFF.

The gene calls are TRBV5-1 and TRBJ2-7, with 14 bases aligning to TRBD2. The CDR3 loop spans 16 amino acids. Germline V CDR1 and CDR2: SGHRS, YFSETQ. V dropped 4 bases and J dropped 3; count of bases not matched to a gene: 6. The CDR3 DNA reads TGCGCCAGCAGCCCAGGACTAGCGGGAGGAGTCTACGAGCAGTACTTC. Protein: CASSPGLAGGVYEQYF.

The V call is TRBV29-1, the J call TRBJ2-7; TRBD1 matches at 7 bases. This CDR3 contains 13 residues. J lost 1 base, V lost 6 bases, and 6 bases had no gene match. The V gene's germline CDR1 is SQVTM and CDR2 ANQGSEA. CDR3 DNA: TGCAGCGTCACCGGGACAGCTTCCTACGAGCAGTACTTC. Protein: CSVTGTASYEQYF.

This chain joins TRBV27 and TRBJ2-2; 8 bases fit TRBD2. V was clipped by 0 bases and J by 5 bases; unmatched bases: 5. This CDR3 region has 16 residues. CDR1 is MNHEY and CDR2 is SMNVEV in the germline V gene (reference sequence). The CDR3 loop reads CASSLSGGGRTGELFF. The CDR3 DNA is TGTGCCAGCAGTTTATCGGGCGGGGGGAGGACCGGGGAGCTGTTTTTT.

V is TRBV28 and J is TRBJ2-7, with D perhaps TRBD1 (5 bases). The CDR3 covers 14 residues. V dropped 6 bases and J dropped 3 bases, with 15 bases sitting between them. Germline V gives CDR1 MDHEN, CDR2 SYDVKM. The CDR3 DNA reads TGTGCCAGCAGGGACATAACCCTTGGCTACGAGCAGTACTTC. This codes for CASRDITLGYEQYF.

This chain joins TRBV30 and TRBJ2-3; D is perhaps TRBD2 (6 bases). The CDR3 is made up of 16 amino acids. V was pared by 1 base and J by 1 base, with 15 bases between. Germline CDR1 and CDR2: GTSNPN and SVGIG (reference sequence). This chain's CDR3 is CAWSDWGEQGTDTQYF. CDR3 in DNA: TGTGCCTGGAGTGATTGGGGGGAGCAAGGCACAGATACGCAGTATTTT.

V gene TRBV30 combines with J gene TRBJ1-5, with a weak D call TRBD1 (5 bases). CDR1 GTSNPN and CDR2 SVGIG come from the germline V gene (reference sequence). The ends were cut back, 0 bases at V and 4 bases at J, with 7 bases in the middle. There are 13 residues in the CDR3. CDR3 residues: CAWSVGGNQPQHF. In DNA form, the CDR3 reads TGTGCCTGGAGTGTTGGGGGAAATCAGCCCCAGCATTTT. The entire variable domain, with the rest obtained from reference TRBV30 and TRBJ1-5, is as follows: SQTIHQWPATLVQPVGSPLSLECTVEGTSNPNLYWYRQAAGRGLQLLFYSVGIGQISSEVPQNLSASRPQDRQFILSSKKLLLSDSGFYLCAWSVGGNQPQHFGDGTRLSIL.

The J gene is TRBJ2-1, the V gene TRBV5-1; unclear D gene. The CDR3 is made up of 16 amino acids. V lost 0 bases and J 0 bases, leaving 10 bases between the germline ends. CDR1 is SGHRS, CDR2 YFSETQ, per germline. DNA for the CDR3: TGCGCCAGCAGCTTGGCCGTCTCAAGCTCCTACAATGAGCAGTTCTTC. Amino acid sequence: CASSLAVSSSYNEQFF.

The gene calls are TRBV5-1 and TRBJ2-7, with D maybe TRBD1 (5 bases). Per germline, CDR1 SGHRS and CDR2 YFSETQ. This CDR3 has 13 residues. Trimming stripped 4 bases from V and 3 bases from J, with 11 bases between. CDR3 sequence (DNA): TGCGCCAGCAGCAAGTCCACAGGCTACGAGCAGTACTTC. Translated, it gives CASSKSTGYEQYF.